A selection of T cell receptor beta chains follows, all from one sample in a study of CD8+CD57+ T cells in acquired aplastic anemia. TCRdb processed the reads anew with MiXCR; each CDR3 protein has one entry. The sample consists of about 110,000 distinct CDR3 sequences, roughly 51% of them appearing once. The material sequenced was sorted CD4+, CD8+, or CD8+CD57+ T cells (not recorded which) from PBMCs. These receptors were obtained from a human donor in good health, serving as a control. The CDR3 runs from the conserved cysteine through the conserved F or W. Fields, in order: CDR3 length, clone size, D gene, J gene, V gene, CDR3 DNA, CDR3 protein. The D gene is left open where the match is weak. Rows give clone size only sometimes, using once, few, many, or a class for an expanded clone.

14 | NA | NA | TRBJ1-2 | TRBV7-2 | TGTGCCAGCAGCTTAGTTCCCAAAAACTATGGCTACACCTTC | CASSLVPKNYGYTF
14 | many | NA | TRBJ1-3 | TRBV4-3 | TGCGCCAGCAGCAAGGCCAGGGCTGGAAACACCATATATTTT | CASSKARAGNTIYF
14 | NA | NA | TRBJ1-2 | TRBV15 | TGTGCCACCAGCAGGTCTGTAGGGCTCTATGGCTACACCTTC | CATSRSVGLYGYTF
10 | NA | NA | TRBJ1-4 | TRBV19 | TGTGCCAGTGGCAATGAAAAACTGTTTTTT | CASGNEKLFF
14 | many | TRBD1 | TRBJ1-5 | TRBV5-5 | TGTGCCAGCAGCGTCGGACAGGGGTGGCAGCCCCAGCATTTT | CASSVGQGWQPQHF
16 | NA | NA | TRBJ1-3 | TRBV25-1 | TGTGCCAGCAGTGATGTAGGAGGGAGCTCTGGAAACACCATATATTTT | CASSDVGGSSGNTIYF
15 | NA | NA | TRBJ1-6 | TRBV19 | TGTGCCAGTAGTAACTTGGGCGGCCTAGGATCACCCCTCCACTTT | CASSNLGGLGSPLHF
16 | once | NA | TRBJ1-3 | TRBV12-3/TRBV12-4 | TGTGCCAGCAGTTTTTCGGTGGGGCGAACTGGAAACACCATATATTTT | CASSFSVGRTGNTIYF
14 | few | NA | TRBJ2-5 | TRBV27 | TGTGCCAGCAGTTCTCTCTTCCCCGAAGAGACCCAGTACTTC | CASSSLFPEETQYF
14 | NA | TRBD1 | TRBJ1-1 | TRBV30 | TGTGCCTGGGGTTCCGACAGGGTAGGGACTGAAGCTCTCTTT | CAWGSDRVGTEALF
15 | NA | TRBD1 | TRBJ1-1 | TRBV12-3/TRBV12-4 | TGTGACAGCAGTTTAAACAGGGGGCTTGGGACTGAAGCTTTCTTT | CDSSLNRGLGTEAFF
14 | many | NA | TRBJ1-2 | TRBV15 | TGTGCCACCAGCAGTGATCGCGGAGACTATGGCTACACCTTC | CATSSDRGDYGYTF
15 | many | NA | TRBJ2-1 | TRBV9 | TGTGCCAGCAGCGGACAGAGCACCTCCTACAATGAGCAGTTCTTC | CASSGQSTSYNEQFF
16 | NA | TRBD2 | TRBJ2-3 | TRBV7-3 | TGTGCCAGCAGCCTAACAGCGGGAGCGACCACAGATACGCAGTATTTT | CASSLTAGATTDTQYF
14 | NA | TRBD1 | TRBJ2-5 | TRBV7-2 | TGTGCCAGCAGCTCGTGGACAGGGGAAGAGACCCAGTACTTC | CASSSWTGEETQYF
14 | NA | NA | TRBJ1-2 | TRBV25-1 | TGTGCCAGCAGTGAACCAGGGCCCGGCTATGGCTACACCTTC | CASSEPGPGYGYTF
18 | NA | NA | TRBJ1-6 | TRBV11-1 | TGTGCCAGCAGCCTAACGCTGACAGGTTCGGGATATAATTCACCCCTCCACTTT | CASSLTLTGSGYNSPLHF
16 | many | NA | TRBJ2-7 | TRBV4-1 | TGCGCCAGCAGCCAAGTAGAGGGGGGGACCTCCTACGAGCAGTACTTC | CASSQVEGGTSYEQYF
12 | many | NA | TRBJ2-7 | TRBV5-1 | TGCGCCAGCAGCTTGGTGGGAAGCGAGCAGTACTTC | CASSLVGSEQYF
16 | many | NA | TRBJ2-3 | TRBV6-2/TRBV6-3 | TGTGCCAGCAGTTACGTTCCAGGTGGTGTCACAGATACGCAGTATTTT | CASSYVPGGVTDTQYF
17 | many | NA | TRBJ2-2 | TRBV2 | TGTGCCAGCAGTGAAGCGAGGGGGGAGGTAGACACCGGGGAGCTGTTTTTT | CASSEARGEVDTGELFF
14 | NA | NA | TRBJ1-1 | TRBV2 | TGTGCCAGCAGTGGCTGGGGAGGGTACACTGAAGCTTTCTTT | CASSGWGGYTEAFF
14 | NA | NA | TRBJ2-7 | TRBV25-1 | TGTGCCAGCAGGGGTTCATGGGGGAGCCACGAGCAGTACTTC | CASRGSWGSHEQYF
14 | few | TRBD1 | TRBJ2-2 | TRBV5-6 | TGTGCCAGCAGCGACAGGGGGCACACCGGGGAGCTGTTTTTT | CASSDRGHTGELFF
15 | few | TRBD1 | TRBJ1-6 | TRBV7-2 | TGTGCCAGCAGCCTACAGGGGAACAATAATTCACCCCTCCACTTT | CASSLQGNNNSPLHF
14 | NA | TRBD2 | TRBJ2-7 | TRBV19 | TGTGCCAGTAGTACTAGCGGGGGGGCCAATGAGCAGTACTTC | CASSTSGGANEQYF
15 | many | TRBD2 | TRBJ2-3 | TRBV2 | TGTGCCAGCAGCCCGAGCGGGGGGTCCACAGATACGCAGTATTTT | CASSPSGGSTDTQYF
14 | NA | TRBD1 | TRBJ1-2 | TRBV19 | TGTGCCAGTAGTATACCAGGACAGGCCTATGGCTACACCTTC | CASSIPGQAYGYTF
14 | NA | NA | TRBJ2-7 | TRBV30 | TGTGCCTGGAGTCCCCCCCCAGGCCCCTACGAGCAGTACTTC | CAWSPPPGPYEQYF
14 | NA | TRBD1 | TRBJ2-1 | TRBV2 | TGTGCCAGCAGTGAGACAGGGACGAACAATGAGCAGTTCTTC | CASSETGTNNEQFF
13 | few | NA | TRBJ1-4 | TRBV7-2 | TGTGCCAGCAGCTTAGCAAGGGGGGAAAAACTGTTTTTT | CASSLARGEKLFF
14 | once | TRBD1 | TRBJ2-3 | TRBV24-1 | TGTGCCACGACGGCAGGGGGCGGGTCAGATACGCAGTATTTT | CATTAGGGSDTQYF
13 | NA | NA | TRBJ2-7 | TRBV24-1 | TGTGCCACCAGTGTCCAACACTACAATGAGCAGTACTTC | CATSVQHYNEQYF
14 | few | TRBD1 | TRBJ1-2 | TRBV12-3/TRBV12-4 | TGTGCCAGCAGTAATACCGGGACAGGGTTGGGCTACACCTTC | CASSNTGTGLGYTF
11 | many | NA | TRBJ1-2 | TRBV5-1 | TGCGCCAGCAGCTTGGAGGGGGGTTACACCTTC | CASSLEGGYTF
16 | NA | NA | TRBJ1-4 | TRBV15 | TGTGCCACCAGCAGAGTTGGGCAAACTCGAACCGAAGAACTGTTTTTT | CATSRVGQTRTEELFF
16 | few | TRBD2 | TRBJ2-5 | TRBV29-1 | TGCAGCGTTGATGTGACTAGCGGGGGGGCATGGGAGACCCAGTACTTC | CSVDVTSGGAWETQYF
16 | NA | NA | TRBJ2-7 | TRBV29-1 | TGCAGCGTTGAAGAAGGGCTCGGGACACGAACCTACGAGCAGTACTTC | CSVEEGLGTRTYEQYF
14 | NA | TRBD1 | TRBJ1-2 | TRBV19 | TGTGCCAGTAGACAGGACAGGACCTACTATGGCTACACCTTC | CASRQDRTYYGYTF
15 | NA | NA | TRBJ1-5 | TRBV7-2 | TGTGCCAGCAGCTTAGTACAGGTTCTTAATCAGCCCCAGCATTTT | CASSLVQVLNQPQHF